This TCR beta chain was observed in a study of T-cell memory formation after mild COVID-19. This clonotype has more than one count but fewer than ten. The antigen remains undetermined. Germline values: CDR1 SGHTA, CDR2 FQGNSA. V dropped 1 base and J dropped 3 bases, with 7 bases sitting between them. The CDR3 extends over 13 amino acids. One entry per CDR3 protein results from TCRdb running MiXCR on the 5' RACE reads. Of tens of thousands of distinct CDR3 sequences in the sample, roughly 12% are singletons; the top ten hold about 25%. Notes on the study in general: A second wave of clones peaked on day 37, and their SARS-CoV-2 specificity went unconfirmed.

The sequenced material came from PBMCs or a T cell subset sorted from them (not recorded which). The sequence came from a man between 18 and 35 years old who had mild COVID-19 (a few samples of this study predate the infection). Cell type and time point are not known. The rearrangement links TRBV7-2 to TRBJ2-7, with TRBD1 as a possible D gene (5 bases). The CDR3 DNA reads TGTGCCAGCAGCTTAGGGGGCGTCTACGAGCAGTACTTC. Translating gives CASSLGGVYEQYF.